Each of the 21 T cell receptor beta chains below was sequenced from the same sample in a study of cytomegalovirus exposure and HLA in healthy donors. The assay was immunoSEQ multiplex PCR, and TCRdb's table has in-frame clones only and misses some. The sample consists of 100,000 to 150,000 clones, roughly nine tenths of them appearing once. The sample consisted of PBMCs. These receptors originate from a woman between 18 and 29 years old in good health and CMV-seronegative.

V gene TRBV27 combines with J gene TRBJ1-1; D perhaps matches TRBD1 (5 bases). Trimming cost V 7 bases and J 1 base, with 13 bases left between them. Germline V lookup: CDR1 MNHEY, CDR2 SMNVEV (reference sequence). The length of the CDR3 is 14 residues. CDR3 sequence (DNA): TGTGCCAGCAATTCCAGGGTTTCGAACACTGAAGCTTTCTTT. Protein: CASNSRVSNTEAFF.

The V and J genes are TRBV2 and TRBJ2-5, with TRBD2 matching over 9 bases. The germline gives CDR1 SNHLY, CDR2 FYNNEI. The CDR3 loop spans 15 amino acids. J gave up 4 bases and V 3 bases, and 6 bases lay outside the gene matches. The CDR3: CASSEGGGVSETQYF. The CDR3 DNA sequence: TGTGCCAGCAGTGAGGGCGGGGGGGTGTCAGAGACCCAGTACTTC.

The table lists this clone with a count of one. V is TRBV21-1 and J is TRBJ1-2; TRBD1 reflects the table's D call only, with no check against the DNA. TRBV21-1 is marked as a pseudogene. The CDR3 extends over 16 amino acids. CDR3 nucleotide sequence: TGTGCCAGCAGCAGCCTCAGGATTAAGTACATCTATGGCTACACCTTC. Translated: CASSSLRIKYIYGYTF.

For the CDR3, the DNA is TGTGCCAGCAGCTACCGATTTAGCGGCAGCTCCTACAATGAGCAGTTCTTC. It is translated as CASSYRFSGSSYNEQFF. The chain is built from TRBV13 and TRBJ2-1; TRBD2 might be the D (6 bases). Germline V lookup: CDR1 PRHDT, CDR2 FYEKMQ (reference sequence). Trimming stripped 4 bases from V and 0 bases from J, with 16 bases between. This CDR3 is built from 17 residues.

This chain connects TRBV29-1 to TRBJ2-1, with D hard to call. The CDR3 is 11 amino acids. The germline V and J ends were trimmed by 8 bases and 2 bases, with 7 bases remaining between them. Per the germline V gene, CDR1 is SQVTM and CDR2 is ANQGSEA. DNA of the CDR3: TGCAGCACCGGAGCCTACAATGAGCAGTTCTTC. Amino acids: CSTGAYNEQFF.

V is TRBV28 and J is TRBJ1-2, with D possibly matching TRBD1 (5 bases). This CDR3 comprises 13 residues. Deletions cut 3 bases from V and 7 bases from J, with 12 bases between. The germline V gene has CDR1 MDHEN and CDR2 SYDVKM. CDR3 protein: CASSFRRAAGYTF. The CDR3 DNA follows: TGTGCCAGCAGTTTTCGCAGGGCGGCTGGCTACACCTTC.

The V and J genes are TRBV6-5 and TRBJ1-1; D may be TRBD1 (5 bases). CDR1 is MNHEY, CDR2 SVGAGI, per germline. The V end was cut by 0 bases, the J end by 2 bases, with 10 bases between. The CDR3 length is 15 residues. The CDR3 loop reads CASSYSNRYNTEAFF. In DNA form, the CDR3 reads TGTGCCAGCAGTTACTCGAACAGGTATAACACTGAAGCTTTCTTT.

This rearrangement joins TRBV7-9 to TRBJ2-5; 10 nucleotides line up with TRBD1. V lost 5 bases to trimming and J lost 1 base; unmatched junction nucleotides: 7. The CDR3 sequence is 16 residues long. Germline values: CDR1 SEHNR, CDR2 FQNEAQ (reference sequence). CDR3 residues: CASSEGQGPLQETQYF. CDR3 nucleotides: TGTGCCAGCAGCGAGGGACAGGGGCCCCTCCAAGAGACCCAGTACTTC.

This clone has more than one count but fewer than ten. This sequence joins TRBV7-2 and TRBJ1-2; 7 nucleotides line up with TRBD1. Per germline, CDR1 SGHTA and CDR2 FQGNSA. V was pared by 5 bases and J by 5 bases, with 8 bases of the junction left unmatched. CDR3 length equals 14 residues. CDR3 amino acids: CASSPTGTAYGYTF. The DNA of the CDR3 is TGTGCCAGCAGCCCTACCGGGACAGCTTATGGCTACACCTTC.

The CDR3 protein is CSVESGTGSQETQYF. The CDR3 nucleotides are TGCAGCGTTGAATCCGGGACAGGGAGCCAAGAGACCCAGTACTTC. V and J are TRBV29-1 and TRBJ2-5; TRBD1 matches 9 bases. Germline V lookup: CDR1 SQVTM, CDR2 ANQGSEA. Germline trimming cut 2 bases from V and 1 base from J; bases unmatched to any gene: 5. The CDR3 extends over 15 amino acids.

The V gene is TRBV2, the J gene TRBJ1-1, with TRBD1 as a possible D gene (5 bases). The CDR3 contains 14 residues. The V and J ends lost 1 base and 1 base respectively, with 7 bases between them. Germline V CDR1 and CDR2: SNHLY, FYNNEI. CDR3 region: CASSEGRGNTEAFF. The CDR3 DNA is TGTGCCAGCAGTGAAGGGAGGGGGAACACTGAAGCTTTCTTT.

The chain couples TRBV7-2 to TRBJ2-2; perhaps TRBD2 as D (5 bases). V dropped 0 bases and J dropped 2 bases, with 10 bases sitting between them. CDR3 length equals 16 residues. Germline CDR1 SGHTA, CDR2 FQGNSA. The CDR3 DNA reads TGTGCCAGCAGCTTAGCAAGTCGGGGAAACACCGGGGAGCTGTTTTTT. This encodes CASSLASRGNTGELFF. The entire variable domain, with the rest obtained from reference TRBV7-2 and TRBJ2-2, is as follows: GAGVSQSPSNKVTEKGKDVELRCDPISGHTALYWYRQSLGQGLEFLIYFQGNSAPDKSGLPSDRFSAERTGGSVSTLTIQRTQQEDSAVYLCASSLASRGNTGELFFGEGSRLTVL.

The CDR3 spells CASSIMTGNTEAFF. CDR3 DNA sequence: TGTGCCAGTAGTATAATGACAGGAAACACTGAAGCTTTCTTT. This chain uses TRBV19 with TRBJ1-1; D possibly corresponds to TRBD1 (6 bases). V dropped 2 bases and J dropped 2 bases, with 9 bases sitting between them. This CDR3 spans 14 amino acids. CDR1 and CDR2 (germline): LNHDA, SQIVND (reference sequence). The variable domain in full, with the rest retrieved from reference TRBV19 and TRBJ1-1, is DGGITQSPKYLFRKEGQNVTLSCEQNLNHDAMYWYRQDPGQGLRLIYYSQIVNDFQKGDIAEGYSVSREKKESFPLTVTSAQKNPTAFYLCASSIMTGNTEAFFGQGTRLTVV.

This clone showed up just a few times. The chain is built from TRBV7-9 and TRBJ2-7, with 9 positions matching TRBD1. Trimming cost V 5 bases and J 5 bases; bases outside gene matches: 7. The CDR3 contains 14 residues. Germline loops: CDR1 SEHNR, CDR2 FQNEAQ (reference sequence). In DNA, the CDR3 is TGTGCCAGCAGCCTACCCGGGACAGGGAACGAGCAGTACTTC. Protein sequence: CASSLPGTGNEQYF.

The rearrangement links TRBV30 to TRBJ2-3, with 9 positions matching TRBD2. Unmatched junction bases numbered 8, after V lost 3 bases and J lost 1 base. Germline V lookup: CDR1 GTSNPN, CDR2 SVGIG (reference sequence). CDR3 size: 16 residues. This CDR3 reads CAWSPLSSGGTDTQYF. Here the CDR3 DNA reads TGTGCCTGGAGCCCCCTTTCTAGCGGGGGCACAGATACGCAGTATTTT.

This chain joins TRBV18 and TRBJ2-7; no definite D call. Trimming took off 3 bases at V and 7 bases at J, with 19 bases between the two ends. The germline CDR1 and CDR2 sequences are KGHSH and LQKENI. This CDR3 is 15 amino acids long. The CDR3: CASSPGLQRPEEQYF. The CDR3 region has the DNA TGTGCCAGCTCACCCGGTCTGCAGCGACCTGAGGAGCAGTACTTC. The full variable domain, its missing parts supplied by reference TRBV18 and TRBJ2-7, is NAGVMQNPRHLVRRRGQEARLRCSPMKGHSHVYWYRQLPEEGLKFMVYLQKENIIDESGMPKERFSAEFPKEGPSILRIQQVVRGDSAAYFCASSPGLQRPEEQYFGPGTRLTVT.

A single count supports this clone. This rearrangement joins TRBV18 to TRBJ2-1, with 12 bases fitting TRBD2. Trimming at V came to 6 bases and at J to 10 bases, leaving 10 bases not matched to a gene. Germline V gives CDR1 KGHSH, CDR2 LQKENI. The CDR3 totals 15 residues. Written as DNA, the CDR3 is TGTGCCAGCTCCCCTAGCGGGAGGGACTTTGGGGAGCAGTTCTTC. Residues: CASSPSGRDFGEQFF.

This chain connects TRBV27 to TRBJ2-1; 7 positions match TRBD2. This CDR3 comprises 16 residues. Germline-derived CDR1 and CDR2 are MNHEY and SMNVEV (reference sequence). Trimming took 3 bases from V and 0 from J; bases not matched to a gene: 5. CDR3 coding DNA: TGTGCCAGCAGTTTTTCTAGCGGAAGCTCCTACAATGAGCAGTTCTTC. It yields the protein CASSFSSGSSYNEQFF.

The genes are TRBV6-5 and TRBJ2-2, with a possible D match to TRBD1 (8 bases). The CDR3 extends over 15 amino acids. The V end was cut by 5 bases, the J end by 5 bases, with 15 bases between. The germline CDR1 and CDR2 sequences are MNHEY and SVGAGI. The chain's CDR3 is CASSPGGGRTGELFF. The DNA of the CDR3 is TGTGCCAGCAGTCCAGGGGGCGGGAGAACCGGGGAGCTGTTTTTT.

The chain carries TRBV27 and TRBJ1-2; D gene ambiguous. Germline values: CDR1 MNHEY, CDR2 SMNVEV (reference sequence). The CDR3 has 13 amino acids. The germline V and J ends were trimmed by 8 bases and 2 bases, with 12 bases remaining between them. CDR3 loop: CASQKNGNYGYTF. For the CDR3, the DNA is TGTGCCAGCCAAAAGAACGGGAACTATGGCTACACCTTC.

This clone was counted between two and nine times. This chain connects TRBV7-9 to TRBJ1-5; 7 bases map to TRBD1. Unmatched junction bases numbered 5, after V lost 5 bases and J lost 4 bases. The CDR3 contains 14 residues. Germline V gene sequence: CDR1 SEHNR, CDR2 FQNEAQ (reference sequence). The CDR3 sequence: CASSMMTGNQPQHF. DNA for the CDR3: TGTGCCAGCAGCATGATGACAGGGAATCAGCCCCAGCATTTT.